This T cell receptor beta chain was captured by sequencing in a study of cytomegalovirus exposure and HLA in healthy donors. 13 Jbeta primers and 60 Vbeta primers were used for the PCR. In the original workflow: Among the unique TCR beta chains that a later analysis counted, about 79 million in all, some 10 million were shared. Measured with immunoSEQ multiplex PCR; TCRdb has only the in-frame clones, and not every one. That table gives V, J and clone size, and the DNA gave D and trimming. The data contain about 140,000 clones, 60% to 85% of them seen just once; the ten biggest clones take up roughly 1%. Study-level results: In a later analysis, across HLA loci, associated TCR counts were highest for DRB1, lowest for HLA-C.

Turning to this clone: Its antigen is not known.

The CDR3 spans 14 residues. Germline V gene sequence: CDR1 SGDLS, CDR2 YYNGEE. V was clipped by 4 bases and J by 2 bases; unmatched bases: 4. V and J are TRBV9 and TRBJ2-7, with 9 bases identical to TRBD1. Sequencing was done on a sample of PBMCs. The clonotype was recovered from a man younger than 35 in good health and CMV-seronegative. CDR3 DNA sequence: TGTGCCAGCAGCTTGGGACAGGGACCCTACGAGCAGTACTTC. Its translation is CASSLGQGPYEQYF.